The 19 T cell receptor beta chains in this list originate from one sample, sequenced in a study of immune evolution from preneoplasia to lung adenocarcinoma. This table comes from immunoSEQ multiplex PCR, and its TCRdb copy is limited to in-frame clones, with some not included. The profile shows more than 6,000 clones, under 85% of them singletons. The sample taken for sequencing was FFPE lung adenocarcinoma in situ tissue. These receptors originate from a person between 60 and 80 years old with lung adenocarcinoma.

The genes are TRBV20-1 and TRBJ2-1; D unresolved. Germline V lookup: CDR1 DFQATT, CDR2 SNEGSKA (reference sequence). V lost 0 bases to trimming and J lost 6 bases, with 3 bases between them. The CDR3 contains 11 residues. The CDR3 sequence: CSAREFNEQFF. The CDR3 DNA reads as TGCAGTGCTAGAGAATTCAATGAGCAGTTCTTC.

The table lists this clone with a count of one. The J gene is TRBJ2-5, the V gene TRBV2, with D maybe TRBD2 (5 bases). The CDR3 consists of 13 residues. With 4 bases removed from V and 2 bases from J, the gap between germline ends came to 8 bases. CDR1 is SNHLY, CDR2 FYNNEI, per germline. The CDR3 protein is CASSGGMQETQYF. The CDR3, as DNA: TGTGCCAGCAGTGGAGGGATGCAAGAGACCCAGTACTTC. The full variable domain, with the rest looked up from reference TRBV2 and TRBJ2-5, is EPEVTQTPSHQVTQMGQEVILRCVPISNHLYFYWYRQILGQKVEFLVSFYNNEISEKSEIFDDQFSVERPDGSNFTLKIRSTKLEDSAMYFCASSGGMQETQYFGPGTRLLVL.

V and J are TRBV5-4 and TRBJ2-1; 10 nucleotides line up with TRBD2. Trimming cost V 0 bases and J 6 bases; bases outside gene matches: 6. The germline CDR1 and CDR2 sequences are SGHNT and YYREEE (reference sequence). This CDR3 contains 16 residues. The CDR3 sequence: CASSLAGASGGNEQFF. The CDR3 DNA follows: TGTGCCAGCAGCTTGGCCGGGGCTAGCGGGGGCAATGAGCAGTTCTTC.

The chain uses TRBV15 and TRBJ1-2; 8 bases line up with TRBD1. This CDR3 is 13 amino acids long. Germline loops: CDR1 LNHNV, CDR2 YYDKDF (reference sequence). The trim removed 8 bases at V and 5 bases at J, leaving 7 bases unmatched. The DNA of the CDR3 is TGTGCCACCGAAAACAGGGGGGAGTATGGCTACACCTTC. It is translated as CATENRGEYGYTF.

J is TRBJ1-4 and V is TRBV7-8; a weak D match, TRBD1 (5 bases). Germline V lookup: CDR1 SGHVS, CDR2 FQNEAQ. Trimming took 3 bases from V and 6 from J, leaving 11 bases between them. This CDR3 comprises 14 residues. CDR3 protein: CASSFGQGDEKLFF. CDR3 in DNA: TGTGCCAGCAGCTTTGGGCAGGGCGATGAAAAACTGTTTTTT.

CDR3 amino acids: CAIQGTKNIQYF. The CDR3 DNA is TGTGCCATCCAAGGGACCAAAAACATTCAGTACTTC. V is TRBV6-6 and J is TRBJ2-4; D gene uncertain. V was trimmed by 10 bases and J by 2 bases, leaving 9 bases between them. The CDR3 has 12 amino acids. The germline V gene has CDR1 MNHNY and CDR2 SVGAGI (reference sequence).

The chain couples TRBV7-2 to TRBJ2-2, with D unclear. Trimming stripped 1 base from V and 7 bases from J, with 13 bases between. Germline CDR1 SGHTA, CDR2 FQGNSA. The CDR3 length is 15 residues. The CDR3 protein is CASSLVPGGVGELFF. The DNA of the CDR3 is TGTGCCAGCAGCTTAGTGCCGGGTGGGGTCGGGGAGCTGTTTTTT.

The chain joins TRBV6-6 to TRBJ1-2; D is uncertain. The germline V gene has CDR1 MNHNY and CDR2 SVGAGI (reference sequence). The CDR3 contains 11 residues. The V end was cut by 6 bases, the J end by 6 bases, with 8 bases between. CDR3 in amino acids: CASSPTHGYTF. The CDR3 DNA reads TGTGCCAGCAGCCCAACCCATGGCTACACCTTC.

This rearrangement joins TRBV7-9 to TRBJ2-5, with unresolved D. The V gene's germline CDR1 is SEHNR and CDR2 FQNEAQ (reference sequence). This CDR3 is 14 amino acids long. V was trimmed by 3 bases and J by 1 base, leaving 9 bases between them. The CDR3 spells CASSFMTIQETQYF. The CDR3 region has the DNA TGTGCCAGCAGCTTTATGACGATCCAAGAGACCCAGTACTTC.

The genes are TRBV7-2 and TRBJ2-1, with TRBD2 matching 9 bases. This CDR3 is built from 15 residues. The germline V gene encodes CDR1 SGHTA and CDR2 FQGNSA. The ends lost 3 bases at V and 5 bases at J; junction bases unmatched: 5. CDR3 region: CASSFERGANNEQFF. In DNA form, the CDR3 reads TGTGCCAGCAGCTTTGAGCGGGGGGCCAACAATGAGCAGTTCTTC.

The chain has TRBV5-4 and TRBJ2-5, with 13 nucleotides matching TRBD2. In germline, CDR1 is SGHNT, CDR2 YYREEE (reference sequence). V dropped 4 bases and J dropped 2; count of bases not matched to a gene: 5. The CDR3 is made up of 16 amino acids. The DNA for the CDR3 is TGTGCCAGCAGCAAAAGACTAGCGGGGGGACAAGAGACCCAGTACTTC. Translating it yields CASSKRLAGGQETQYF.

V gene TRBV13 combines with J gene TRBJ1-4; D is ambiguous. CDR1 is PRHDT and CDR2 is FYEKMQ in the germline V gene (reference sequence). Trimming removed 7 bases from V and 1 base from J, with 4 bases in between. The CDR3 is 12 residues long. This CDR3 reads CASTRTNEKLFF. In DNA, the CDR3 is TGTGCCAGCACCCGAACTAATGAAAAACTGTTTTTT.

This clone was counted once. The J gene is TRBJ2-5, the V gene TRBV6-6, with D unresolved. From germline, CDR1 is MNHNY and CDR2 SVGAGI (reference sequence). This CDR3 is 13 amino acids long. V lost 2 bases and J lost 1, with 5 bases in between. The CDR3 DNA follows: TGTGCCAGCAGTTACGGGTTCCAAGAGACCCAGTACTTC. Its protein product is CASSYGFQETQYF.

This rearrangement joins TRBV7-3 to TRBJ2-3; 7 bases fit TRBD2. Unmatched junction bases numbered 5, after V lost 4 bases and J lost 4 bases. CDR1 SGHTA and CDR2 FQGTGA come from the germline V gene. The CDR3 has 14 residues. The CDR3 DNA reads TGTGCCAGCAGCTCAGCGGGGTTGGCAGATACGCAGTATTTT. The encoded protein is CASSSAGLADTQYF. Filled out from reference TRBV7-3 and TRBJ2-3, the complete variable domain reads GAGVSQTPSNKVTEKGKYVELRCDPISGHTALYWYRQSLGQGPEFLIYFQGTGAADDSGLPNDRFFAVRPEGSVSTLKIQRTERGDSAVYLCASSSAGLADTQYFGPGTRLTVL.

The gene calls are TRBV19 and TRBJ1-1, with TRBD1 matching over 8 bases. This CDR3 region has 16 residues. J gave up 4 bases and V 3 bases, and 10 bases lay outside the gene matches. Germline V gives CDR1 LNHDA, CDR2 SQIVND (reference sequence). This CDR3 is CASSIGYQGAGTEAFF. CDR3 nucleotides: TGTGCCAGTAGTATTGGATACCAGGGGGCAGGCACTGAAGCTTTCTTT.

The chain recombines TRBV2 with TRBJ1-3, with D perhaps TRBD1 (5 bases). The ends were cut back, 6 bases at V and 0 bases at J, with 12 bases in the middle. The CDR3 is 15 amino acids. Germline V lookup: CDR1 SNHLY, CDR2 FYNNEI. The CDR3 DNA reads TGTGCCAGCAGGAACAGGCAAAGCTCTGGAAACACCATATATTTT. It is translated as CASRNRQSSGNTIYF.

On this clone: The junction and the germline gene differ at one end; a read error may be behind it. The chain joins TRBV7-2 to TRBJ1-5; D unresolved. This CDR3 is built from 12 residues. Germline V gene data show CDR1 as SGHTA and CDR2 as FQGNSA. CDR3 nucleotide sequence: TGTGCCAGCAGATTAGCCAATCAGCCCCAGCATTTT. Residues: CASRLANQPQHF.

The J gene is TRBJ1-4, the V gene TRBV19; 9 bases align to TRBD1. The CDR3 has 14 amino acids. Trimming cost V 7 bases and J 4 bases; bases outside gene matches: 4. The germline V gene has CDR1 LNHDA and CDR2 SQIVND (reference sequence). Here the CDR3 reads CASNRGRNNEKLFF. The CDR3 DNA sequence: TGTGCCAGTAACAGGGGGCGGAATAATGAAAAACTGTTTTTT. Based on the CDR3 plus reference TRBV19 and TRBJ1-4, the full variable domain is DGGITQSPKYLFRKEGQNVTLSCEQNLNHDAMYWYRQDPGQGLRLIYYSQIVNDFQKGDIAEGYSVSREKKESFPLTVTSAQKNPTAFYLCASNRGRNNEKLFFGSGTQLSVL.

The CDR3 loop is CASSLAYEGSNQPQHF. Here the CDR3 DNA reads TGTGCCAGCAGCTTGGCATACGAGGGAAGCAATCAGCCCCAGCATTTT. This chain uses TRBV5-8 with TRBJ1-5, with unresolved D. V was pared by 0 bases and J by 1 base, with 11 bases between. Germline V CDR1 and CDR2: SGHTS, YDEGEE. The CDR3 consists of 16 residues.